This is a list of T cell receptor beta chains from one sample in a study of T cells in Graves' hyperthyroidism and ophthalmopathy. TCRdb reprocessed the multiplex PCR reads with MiXCR, giving one entry per CDR3 protein. The data hold 300,000 or so distinct CDR3 sequences, with roughly 21% observed a single time. Sequenced input: blood. Source of these receptors: a woman aged 50 to 65 with Graves' hyperthyroidism. Each CDR3 is given with its conserved first and last residue. Fields, in order: clone size, V gene, D gene, J gene, CDR3 DNA, CDR3 protein. A D gene is named only where the DNA matches it firmly. Size is stated for part of the rows, as once, few or many counts, or as a class when the clone is expanded.

few	TRBV11-3	.	TRBJ2-7	TGTGCCAGCAGCTCGGGGGTCGGGTTCCTGTCCTACGAGCAGTACTTC	CASSSGVGFLSYEQYF
many	TRBV6-1	TRBD1	TRBJ2-1	TGTGCCAGCAGTGGGGGACAGGGGTATTCCCTCTCCTACAATGAGCAGTTCTTC	CASSGGQGYSLSYNEQFF
many	TRBV5-1	.	TRBJ1-2	TGCGCCAGCAGCTCTACAAGGGGAGGGAGCTATGGCTACACCTTC	CASSSTRGGSYGYTF
.	TRBV12-3/TRBV12-4	.	TRBJ1-2	TGTGCCAGCAGGTCTTCGGGTAAGGTTGGTGGCTACACCTTC	CASRSSGKVGGYTF
many	TRBV12-3/TRBV12-4	TRBD1	TRBJ1-4	TGTGCCAGCAGTCCAGGGGACAGGCAGGCTGAAAAACTGTTTTTT	CASSPGDRQAEKLFF
.	TRBV5-6	.	TRBJ2-1	TGTGCCAGCAGCTTGGTGCGTGAGCAGTTCTTC	CASSLVREQFF
.	TRBV18	.	TRBJ1-1	TGTGCCAGCTCACCACGGGTAGCAGGGGTGAACACTGGAGCTTTCTTT	CASSPRVAGVNTGAFF
many	TRBV25-1	.	TRBJ1-1	TGTGCCAGCAGTGAATCGGAGAGAAGGAACACTGAAGCTTTCTTT	CASSESERRNTEAFF
many	TRBV7-8	.	TRBJ1-1	TGTGCCAGCAGCTTCGCCGGGTCAGGAGCTGAAGCTTTCTTT	CASSFAGSGAEAFF
many	TRBV12-3/TRBV12-4	.	TRBJ1-3	TGTGCCAGCAGTTGGGACACTGGAAACACCATATATTTT	CASSWDTGNTIYF
many	TRBV9	TRBD2	TRBJ2-1	TGTGCCAGCAGCCCCAGGGGACGGGGGGGATTTAATGAGCAGTTCTTC	CASSPRGRGGFNEQFF